This entry is about one T cell receptor beta chain. The antigen is not known. A much bigger clone sits one base away, suggesting this may be a read error. This CDR3 region has 15 residues. Germline V CDR1 and CDR2: SEHNR, FQNEAQ (reference sequence). Overall study findings and caveats: The larger-cohort validation was restricted to a single TCR beta V-J rearrangement rather than whole repertoires.

Full-length variable regions came from constant-region reverse primers plus semi-nested Nested Universal Primer A PCR. TCRdb reprocessed the 5' RACE reads with MiXCR, giving one entry per CDR3 protein. The top ten clones hold 2.5% to 3.5% of a sample with tens of thousands of distinct CDR3 sequences, less than 25% of them seen once. The sequenced material came from memory CD4+ T cells sorted from a lymph node. The subset is: memory CD4+ T cells, CD4+CD45RO+CD25-. The rearrangement links TRBV7-9 to TRBJ1-3, with D possibly TRBD1 on 6 matching bases. The TCR was taken from a female donor with breast cancer. The CDR3 sequence is CASSLLLLQGNTKYF. CDR3 DNA: TGTGCCAGCAGCTTACTCCTCCTACAGGGAAACACCAAATATTTT.